The 5 T cell receptor beta chains below were found in one sample sequenced in a study of shared clonotypes between healthy human individuals. Profiled with immunoSEQ multiplex PCR; TCRdb holds only in-frame clones, not every one. The sample consists of about 330,000 clones, around 74% of them appearing once. The material sequenced was memory CD4+ T cells sorted from blood. Indicated subset: CD45RA-negative fraction. These receptors were taken from a man between 25 and 39 years old in good health.

This clone was detected once. J is TRBJ2-3 and V is TRBV10-2; D remains ambiguous. The germline gives CDR1 WSHSY, CDR2 SAAADI. The CDR3 runs to 11 residues. V was clipped by 5 bases and J by 2 bases, with 2 bases between them. The CDR3 nucleotides are TGCGCCAGCAGTCTCACAGATACGCAGTATTTT. It yields the protein CASSLTDTQYF.

The count of this clone is one. V is TRBV11-3 and J is TRBJ2-1; 7 bases align to TRBD2. CDR3 size: 13 residues. V was clipped by 5 bases and J by 7 bases; unmatched bases: 5. Per the germline V gene, CDR1 is SGHNT and CDR2 is YENEEA. CDR3 DNA: TGTGCCAGCAGCCTCCGGGGGGATAATGAGCAGTTCTTC. Amino acid sequence: CASSLRGDNEQFF.

The chain recombines TRBV19 with TRBJ2-2; 8 nucleotides agree with TRBD1. V gave up 10 bases and J gave up 4 bases; unmatched junction bases: 8. The CDR3 covers 14 residues. In germline, CDR1 is LNHDA, CDR2 SQIVND (reference sequence). The CDR3 is CATRPGGGTGELFF. CDR3 in DNA: TGTGCCACCCGGCCAGGGGGCGGCACCGGGGAGCTGTTTTTT.

V gene TRBV29-1 combines with J gene TRBJ1-1, with 8 bases fitting TRBD1. The germline V gene encodes CDR1 SQVTM and CDR2 ANQGSEA. V lost 1 base, J lost 6 bases, and 10 bases stayed unmatched. CDR3 size: 15 residues. DNA for the CDR3: TGCAGCGTTGAAGTCCCGCCAGGGGGCTGGGCTGAAGCTTTCTTT. Translation: CSVEVPPGGWAEAFF.

This chain joins TRBV7-9 and TRBJ2-5, with D tentatively TRBD1 or TRBD2 (5 bases each). CDR3 size: 15 residues. Trimming took off 5 bases at V and 1 base at J, with 14 bases between the two ends. Germline V gives CDR1 SEHNR, CDR2 FQNEAQ (reference sequence). Written as DNA, the CDR3 is TGTGCCAGCAGCCCCCCGGGGCAGGGCCAAGAGACCCAGTACTTC. This codes for CASSPPGQGQETQYF.